The subject of this entry is one T cell receptor (beta chain). What it binds is not known. A couple of CD3G-deficient patients had more severe autoimmunity; all had some. Patients aged 2 to 39 years had fewer naive and more memory CD4+ and CD8+ T cells. CD4+ T cells were divided by sorting: CD25-high CD127-low Tregs, CD25-low CD127-high conventional cells. The sample originates from a study of regulatory T cells. Germline V gives CDR1 SGHVS, CDR2 FQNEAQ. The V end was cut by 2 bases, the J end by 5 bases, with 12 bases between. There are 14 residues in the CDR3. Amplification used 52 TRBV primers and 13 TRBJ primers. Produced via immunoSEQ multiplex PCR; TCRdb's table is partial and in-frame only. The sample consists of almost 30,000 clones, less than 95% of them appearing once. Study observations and caveats: In patients, unique TRB V-J pairs were restricted and V/J usage skewed, especially in Tregs. Hydrophobic residues at CDR3 positions 6 and 7 were enriched in conventional CD4+ T cells of CD3G-deficient patients.

The sequencing sample was made of conventional CD4+ T cells sorted from blood. This chain joins TRBV7-8 and TRBJ2-5; TRBD2 is a possible D gene (6 bases). The TCR originated in a person aged 18 to 30 with CD3G deficiency. The DNA for the CDR3 is TGTGCCAGCAGCTTAACGACTAGGGCGGAGACCCAGTACTTC. Its protein product is CASSLTTRAETQYF.